What follows are 6 T cell receptor beta chains derived from one specimen sequenced in a study of blood T cell repertoires in COVID-19. Profiling relied on immunoSEQ multiplex PCR, and the TCRdb table lists in-frame clones only, not all of them. The sample carries 180,000 or so clones, more than 65% recorded once. Sequenced sample: PBMCs or T cells enriched from blood (not recorded which). All receptors derive from a man aged 45-65 years who had recovered from COVID-19.

This clone is classed as large. The gene calls are TRBV6-2 or TRBV6-3 and TRBJ1-5; D may be TRBD1 (6 bases). CDR3 length equals 15 residues. Germline V lookup: CDR1 MNHEY, CDR2 SVGEGT. Between the trimmed V and J ends, which lost 5 bases and 0 bases, there was a span of 11 bases. The CDR3 DNA sequence: TGTGCCAGCAGTCGTCTAGGGGGTAGCAATCAGCCCCAGCATTTT. Amino acid sequence: CASSRLGGSNQPQHF.

This clone was observed a single time. The genes are TRBV28 and TRBJ2-1, with 9 positions matching TRBD2. V was pared by 4 bases and J by 5 bases, with 6 bases of the junction left unmatched. CDR3 length equals 15 residues. Germline V gene lookup returns CDR1 MDHEN and CDR2 SYDVKM. CDR3 sequence: CASSSTSGYDNEQFF. CDR3 DNA: TGTGCCAGCAGTTCGACTAGCGGATACGACAATGAGCAGTTCTTC.

This rearrangement joins TRBV5-1 to TRBJ2-7, with 10 bases aligning to TRBD1. Looked up from germline, CDR1 is SGHRS and CDR2 is YFSETQ. Trimming cost V 0 bases and J 5 bases; bases outside gene matches: 5. This CDR3 contains 15 residues. CDR3 residues: CASSLVGQGGHEQYF. The CDR3 region has the DNA TGCGCCAGCAGCTTGGTAGGACAGGGGGGGCACGAGCAGTACTTC.

This clone was counted only a few times. The rearrangement joins TRBV7-9 to TRBJ1-5, with unresolved D. Per the germline V gene, CDR1 is SEHNR and CDR2 is FQNEAQ (reference sequence). The CDR3 runs to 13 residues. V lost 4 bases and J lost 3, with 7 bases in between. The CDR3 loop is CASSSLFNQPQHF. The CDR3 region has the DNA TGTGCCAGCAGCTCTCTATTCAATCAGCCCCAGCATTTT.

V and J are TRBV10-3 and TRBJ1-5, with D hard to call. Germline CDR1 is ENHRY and CDR2 is SYGVKD. There are 12 residues in the CDR3. Trimming removed 10 bases at V and 4 bases at J, with 11 bases between. CDR3 residues: CATSSLNQPQHF. DNA for the CDR3: TGTGCCACGAGTTCGCTGAATCAGCCCCAGCATTTT.

This chain connects TRBV4-2 to TRBJ2-3; 8 bases are a match to TRBD2. V shed 4 bases, J shed 4 bases, and the junction held 13 bases outside the gene matches. Per the germline V gene, CDR1 is LGHNA and CDR2 is YNFKEQ. The CDR3 extends over 17 amino acids. In nucleotides, the CDR3 is TGTGCCAGCAGCCGGGTGGGAGCGGGAGATCCCCCAGATACGCAGTATTTT. Translating gives CASSRVGAGDPPDTQYF.